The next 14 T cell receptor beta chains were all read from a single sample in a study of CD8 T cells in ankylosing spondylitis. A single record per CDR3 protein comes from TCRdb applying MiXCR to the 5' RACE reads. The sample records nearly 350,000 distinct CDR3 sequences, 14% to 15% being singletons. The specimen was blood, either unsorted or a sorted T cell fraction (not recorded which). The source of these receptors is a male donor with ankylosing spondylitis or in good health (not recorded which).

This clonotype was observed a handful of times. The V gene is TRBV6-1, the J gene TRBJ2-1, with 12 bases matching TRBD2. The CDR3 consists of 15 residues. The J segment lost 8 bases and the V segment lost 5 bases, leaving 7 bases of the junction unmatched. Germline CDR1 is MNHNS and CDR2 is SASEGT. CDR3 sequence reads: CASSRPTSGSYEQFF. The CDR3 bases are TGTGCCAGCAGTCGACCGACTAGCGGGAGTTATGAGCAGTTCTTC.

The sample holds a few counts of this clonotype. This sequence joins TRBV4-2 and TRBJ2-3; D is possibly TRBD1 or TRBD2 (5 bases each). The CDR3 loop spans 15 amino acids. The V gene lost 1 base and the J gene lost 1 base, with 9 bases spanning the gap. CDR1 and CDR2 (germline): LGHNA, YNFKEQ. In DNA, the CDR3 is TGTGCCAGCAGCCAAGGGGGGATCGGCACAGATACGCAGTATTTT. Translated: CASSQGGIGTDTQYF.

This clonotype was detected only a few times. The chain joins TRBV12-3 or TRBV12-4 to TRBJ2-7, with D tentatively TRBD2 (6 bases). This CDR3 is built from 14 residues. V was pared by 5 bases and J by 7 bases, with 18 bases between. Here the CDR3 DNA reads TGTGCCAGCAGTCCCAGTACTGGGGCGGGGGAGCAGTACTTC. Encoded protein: CASSPSTGAGEQYF.

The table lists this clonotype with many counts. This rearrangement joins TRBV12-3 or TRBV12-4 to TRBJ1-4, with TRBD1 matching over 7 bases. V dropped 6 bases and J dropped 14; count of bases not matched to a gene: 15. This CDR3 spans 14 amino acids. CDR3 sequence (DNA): TGTGCCAGCAGCCGGACAGGCGCTCTCCCAGGGCTGTTTTTT. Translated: CASSRTGALPGLFF.

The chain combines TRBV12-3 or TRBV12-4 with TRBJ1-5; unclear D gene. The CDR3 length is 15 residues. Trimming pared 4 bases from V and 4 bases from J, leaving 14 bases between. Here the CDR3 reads CASSSPGLTNQPQHF. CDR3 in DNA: TGTGCCAGCAGTTCTCCGGGATTGACTAATCAGCCCCAGCATTTT.

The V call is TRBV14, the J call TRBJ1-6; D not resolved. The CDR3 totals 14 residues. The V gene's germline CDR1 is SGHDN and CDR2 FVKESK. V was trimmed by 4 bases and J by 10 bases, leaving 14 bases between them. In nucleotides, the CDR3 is TGTGCCAGCAGCCGCAACGAAGCCCGGTCACCCCTCCACTTT. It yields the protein CASSRNEARSPLHF.

The CDR3 protein is CASSLAMREETQYF. For the CDR3, the DNA is TGTGCCAGCAGCCTTGCAATGAGGGAAGAGACCCAGTACTTC. This chain joins TRBV7-2 and TRBJ2-5, with a tentative D call TRBD2 (5 bases). V shed 5 bases and J shed 3 bases, with 13 bases lying between them. This CDR3 region has 14 residues. The germline V gene has CDR1 SGHTA and CDR2 FQGNSA.

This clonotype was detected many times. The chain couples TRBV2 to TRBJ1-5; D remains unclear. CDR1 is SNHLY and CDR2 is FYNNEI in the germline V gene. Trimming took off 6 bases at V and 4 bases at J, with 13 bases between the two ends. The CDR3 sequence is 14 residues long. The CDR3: CASSIISANQPQHF. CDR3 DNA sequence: TGTGCCAGCAGCATTATAAGTGCGAATCAGCCCCAGCATTTT.

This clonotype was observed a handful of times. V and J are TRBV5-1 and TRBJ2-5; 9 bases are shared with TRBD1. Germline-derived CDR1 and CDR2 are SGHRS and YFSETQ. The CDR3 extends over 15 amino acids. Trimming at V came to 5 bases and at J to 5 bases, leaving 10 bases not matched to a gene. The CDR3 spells CASRERTGAVETQYF. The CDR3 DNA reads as TGCGCCAGCAGGGAAAGGACAGGGGCGGTGGAGACCCAGTACTTC.

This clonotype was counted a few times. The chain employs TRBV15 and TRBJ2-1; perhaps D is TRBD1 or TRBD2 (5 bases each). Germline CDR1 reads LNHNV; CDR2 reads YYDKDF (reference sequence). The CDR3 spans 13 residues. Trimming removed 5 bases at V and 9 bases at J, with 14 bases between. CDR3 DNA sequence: TGTGCCACCAGCCTGGGACCGTGGGGTGAGCAGTTCTTC. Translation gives CATSLGPWGEQFF. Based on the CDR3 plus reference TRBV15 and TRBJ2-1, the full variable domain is DAMVIQNPRYQVTQFGKPVTLSCSQTLNHNVMYWYQQKSSQAPKLLFHYYDKDFNNEADTPDNFQSRRPNTSFCFLDIRSPGLGDTAMYLCATSLGPWGEQFFGPGTRLTVL.

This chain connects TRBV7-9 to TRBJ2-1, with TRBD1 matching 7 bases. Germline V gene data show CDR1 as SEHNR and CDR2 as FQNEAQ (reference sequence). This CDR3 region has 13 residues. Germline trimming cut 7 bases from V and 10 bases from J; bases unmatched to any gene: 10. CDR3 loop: CASTILQGQEQFF. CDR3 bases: TGTGCCAGCACTATCCTCCAGGGACAGGAGCAGTTCTTC.

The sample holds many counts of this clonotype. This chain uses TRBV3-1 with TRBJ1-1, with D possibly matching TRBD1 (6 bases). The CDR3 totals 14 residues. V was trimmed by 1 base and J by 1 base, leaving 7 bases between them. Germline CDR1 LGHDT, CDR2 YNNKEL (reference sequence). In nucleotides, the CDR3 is TGTGCCAGCAGCCAAGTACAGGGGAACACTGAAGCTTTCTTT. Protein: CASSQVQGNTEAFF.

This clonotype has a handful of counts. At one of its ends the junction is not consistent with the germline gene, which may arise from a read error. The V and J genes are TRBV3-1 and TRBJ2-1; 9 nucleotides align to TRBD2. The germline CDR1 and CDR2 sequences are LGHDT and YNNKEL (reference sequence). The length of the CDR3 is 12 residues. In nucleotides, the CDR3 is TGTGCCAGCAGCCAGGGACTAGCAATACGGATCTTC. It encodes CASSQGLAIRIF.

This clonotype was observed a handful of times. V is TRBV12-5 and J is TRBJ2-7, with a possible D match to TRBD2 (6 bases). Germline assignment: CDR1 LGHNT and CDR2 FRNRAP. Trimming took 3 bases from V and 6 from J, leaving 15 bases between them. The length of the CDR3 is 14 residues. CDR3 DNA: TGTGCTAGTGGTTTCGGGGCCACTAGCTCCGAGCAGTACTTC. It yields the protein CASGFGATSSEQYF.